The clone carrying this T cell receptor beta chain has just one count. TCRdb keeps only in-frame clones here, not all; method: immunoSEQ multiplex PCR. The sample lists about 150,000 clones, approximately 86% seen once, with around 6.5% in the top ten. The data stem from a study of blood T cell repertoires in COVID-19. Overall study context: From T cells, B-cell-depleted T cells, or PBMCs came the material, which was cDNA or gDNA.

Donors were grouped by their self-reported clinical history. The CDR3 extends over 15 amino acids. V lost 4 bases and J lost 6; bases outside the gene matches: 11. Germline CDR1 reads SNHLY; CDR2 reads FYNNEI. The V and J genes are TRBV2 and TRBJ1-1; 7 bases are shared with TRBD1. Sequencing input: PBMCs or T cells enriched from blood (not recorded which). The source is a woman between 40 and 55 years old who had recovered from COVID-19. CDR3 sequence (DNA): TGTGCCAGCAGTGCCGAATTAGGGGGCCGATCTGAAGCTTTCTTT. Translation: CASSAELGGRSEAFF.